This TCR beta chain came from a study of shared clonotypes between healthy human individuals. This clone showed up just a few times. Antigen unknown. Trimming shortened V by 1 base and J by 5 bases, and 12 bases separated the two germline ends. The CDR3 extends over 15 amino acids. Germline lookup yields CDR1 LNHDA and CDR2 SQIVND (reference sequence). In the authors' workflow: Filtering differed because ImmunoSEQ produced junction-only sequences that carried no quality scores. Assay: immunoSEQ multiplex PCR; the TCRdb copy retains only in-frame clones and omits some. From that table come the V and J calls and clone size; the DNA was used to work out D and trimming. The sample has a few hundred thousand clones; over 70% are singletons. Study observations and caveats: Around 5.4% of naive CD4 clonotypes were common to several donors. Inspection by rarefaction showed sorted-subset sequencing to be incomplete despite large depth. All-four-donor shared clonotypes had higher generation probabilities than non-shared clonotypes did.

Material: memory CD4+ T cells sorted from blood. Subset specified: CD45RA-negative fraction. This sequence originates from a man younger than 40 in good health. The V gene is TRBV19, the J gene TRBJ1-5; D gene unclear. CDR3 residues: CASSIAGGWDQPQHF. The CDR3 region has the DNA TGTGCCAGTAGTATAGCCGGTGGCTGGGATCAGCCCCAGCATTTT.